This entry lists 31 T cell receptor beta chains sequenced from one sample in a study of blood T cell repertoires in COVID-19. Sequencing used immunoSEQ multiplex PCR; TCRdb keeps in-frame clones, though not all of them. The table shows approximately 150,000 clones, with around nine tenths occurring only once. Input material: peripheral blood. All receptors derive from a human donor in a cohort sampled during active COVID-19.

This rearrangement joins TRBV18 to TRBJ2-3; possible D gene TRBD2, 6 bases. Germline-derived CDR1 and CDR2 are KGHSH and LQKENI. The CDR3 has 14 residues. V was pared by 6 bases and J by 1 base, with 11 bases between. As DNA, the CDR3 is TGTGCCAGCTCCCATAGCGGCCGCACAGATACGCAGTATTTT. This sequence encodes CASSHSGRTDTQYF. The full variable domain, rest sourced from reference TRBV18 and TRBJ2-3, is NAGVMQNPRHLVRRRGQEARLRCSPMKGHSHVYWYRQLPEEGLKFMVYLQKENIIDESGMPKERFSAEFPKEGPSILRIQQVVRGDSAAYFCASSHSGRTDTQYFGPGTRLTVL.

This chain uses TRBV29-1 with TRBJ2-1; D possibly corresponds to TRBD1 (7 bases). The germline V and J ends were trimmed by 4 bases and 8 bases, with 12 bases remaining between them. The CDR3 loop spans 12 amino acids. Germline-derived CDR1 and CDR2 are SQVTM and ANQGSEA. The CDR3 region has the DNA TGCAGCGTTGCGGAGGGGGCAGATGAGCAGTTCTTC. This sequence encodes CSVAEGADEQFF.

The rearrangement uses TRBV5-4 and TRBJ1-2; weak D call: TRBD1 (5 bases). Germline V gives CDR1 SGHNT, CDR2 YYREEE (reference sequence). The V gene lost 5 bases and the J gene lost 6 bases, with 20 bases spanning the gap. CDR3 length equals 15 residues. The CDR3 region has the DNA TGTGCCAGCAGATCCGTAACGCGGGGCGCGGATGGCTACACCTTC. Protein: CASRSVTRGADGYTF.

This sequence joins TRBV2 and TRBJ2-7; 11 bases match TRBD2. The CDR3 is 16 residues long. The V and J ends lost 1 base and 4 bases, in that order; junction bases with no gene match: 6. Germline CDR1 is SNHLY and CDR2 is FYNNEI. The CDR3 coding sequence is TGTGCCAGCAGTGAAGTGCGACTAGCGGGGATGTACGAGCAGTACTTC. It encodes CASSEVRLAGMYEQYF.

The chain uses TRBV5-1 and TRBJ2-3; 9 nucleotides match TRBD2. The CDR3 sequence is 16 residues long. With 0 bases clipped from V and 3 bases from J, the junction kept 5 bases outside the gene matches. CDR1 is SGHRS and CDR2 is YFSETQ in the germline V gene. As DNA, the CDR3 is TGCGCCAGCAGCTTGGTGGCGGGGGGGCCAACAGATACGCAGTATTTT. This translates into CASSLVAGGPTDTQYF.

The J gene is TRBJ1-5, the V gene TRBV4-1, with D tentatively TRBD1 (6 bases). The CDR3 runs 16 residues. Trimming took off 4 bases at V and 4 bases at J, with 17 bases between the two ends. The germline gives CDR1 MGHRA, CDR2 YSYEKL. This chain's CDR3 is CASSPAGGGRNQPQHF. The CDR3, as DNA: TGCGCCAGCAGCCCCGCGGGCGGGGGCAGGAATCAGCCCCAGCATTTT.

The chain joins TRBV5-1 to TRBJ1-3, with TRBD1 identical over 10 bases. Germline V lookup: CDR1 SGHRS, CDR2 YFSETQ. The V and J ends lost 4 bases and 1 base, in that order; junction bases with no gene match: 5. This CDR3 contains 16 residues. The CDR3 nucleotides read TGCGCCAGCAGCACCCCGGGACAGGGGTCTGGAAACACCATATATTTT. This codes for CASSTPGQGSGNTIYF.

The V call is TRBV11-3, the J call TRBJ2-1; D not certain. Germline-derived CDR1 and CDR2 are SGHNT and YENEEA. The CDR3 is 14 residues long. Trimming removed 3 bases at V and 6 bases at J, with 12 bases between. This chain's CDR3 is CASSLIALSNEQFF. CDR3 DNA: TGTGCCAGCAGCTTGATCGCCCTCAGCAATGAGCAGTTCTTC.

The rearrangement uses TRBV5-1 and TRBJ1-1; D gene unclear. Germline loops: CDR1 SGHRS, CDR2 YFSETQ. The length of the CDR3 is 13 residues. V lost 3 bases and J lost 6, with 12 bases in between. CDR3 loop: CASSSMMEAEAFF. As DNA, the CDR3 is TGCGCCAGCAGCTCTATGATGGAGGCTGAAGCTTTCTTT.

V and J are TRBV19 and TRBJ1-1; a weak D match, TRBD1 (5 bases). The CDR3 runs 14 residues. Germline-derived CDR1 and CDR2 are LNHDA and SQIVND (reference sequence). With 3 bases removed from V and 5 bases from J, the gap between germline ends came to 13 bases. Here the CDR3 reads CASSIRWEGTEAFF. The CDR3 region has the DNA TGTGCCAGTAGTATCCGTTGGGAGGGGACTGAAGCTTTCTTT.

The chain links TRBV7-8 to TRBJ1-2, with D maybe TRBD1 (6 bases). The CDR3 is 14 amino acids. CDR1 is SGHVS and CDR2 is FQNEAQ in the germline V gene. The germline V and J ends were trimmed by 1 base and 8 bases, with 14 bases remaining between them. The CDR3 region is CASSLEGGRRGYTF. In DNA, the CDR3 is TGTGCCAGCAGCTTAGAGGGGGGGAGAAGAGGCTACACCTTC.

The V call is TRBV6-5, the J call TRBJ1-1; D is unclear. Trimming removed 5 bases from V and 6 bases from J, with 16 bases in between. The CDR3 is made up of 14 amino acids. CDR1 is MNHEY, CDR2 SVGAGI, per germline. The CDR3 region has the DNA TGTGCCAGCAGTCAAACCGGGGTTGTCGCTGAAGCTTTCTTT. Its protein is CASSQTGVVAEAFF.

The rearrangement links TRBV7-9 to TRBJ2-7, with 7 bases aligning to TRBD1. The germline gives CDR1 SEHNR, CDR2 FQNEAQ (reference sequence). V dropped 2 bases and J dropped 0; count of bases not matched to a gene: 7. The CDR3 consists of 16 residues. CDR3 amino acids: CASSLTYGQASYEQYF. DNA of the CDR3: TGTGCCAGCAGCTTAACCTATGGACAGGCCTCCTACGAGCAGTACTTC.

The V and J genes are TRBV6-5 and TRBJ1-2; TRBD1 might be the D (6 bases). CDR3 size: 14 residues. Germline V lookup: CDR1 MNHEY, CDR2 SVGAGI. V lost 2 bases, J lost 3 bases, and 10 bases lay in between. CDR3 coding DNA: TGTGCCAGCAGTTACCAAGGGGGTGACTATGGCTACACCTTC. This sequence encodes CASSYQGGDYGYTF.

J is TRBJ2-3 and V is TRBV6-4, with TRBD1 as a possible D gene (6 bases). Trimming cost V 3 bases and J 2 bases, with 18 bases left between them. The germline CDR1 and CDR2 sequences are MRHNA and SNTAGT. The CDR3 spans 17 residues. CDR3: CASSDPIRDNHTDTQYF. CDR3 DNA: TGTGCCAGCAGTGATCCAATCCGGGACAATCACACAGATACGCAGTATTTT.

V and J are TRBV15 and TRBJ2-3; D perhaps matches TRBD1 (5 bases). Germline V gene data show CDR1 as LNHNV and CDR2 as YYDKDF (reference sequence). V was clipped by 1 base and J by 3 bases, with 8 bases between them. The CDR3 length is 14 residues. The DNA of the CDR3 is TGTGCCACCAGCAGAGGGGGCAATACAGATACGCAGTATTTT. It specifies CATSRGGNTDTQYF.

CDR3 loop: CATSDSGTSLYEQYF. The CDR3 DNA follows: TGTGCCACCAGTGATTCCGGGACTAGCCTCTACGAGCAGTACTTC. The J gene is TRBJ2-7, the V gene TRBV24-1, with 9 bases identical to TRBD2. In germline, CDR1 is KGHDR, CDR2 SFDVKD. The CDR3 runs 15 residues. The J segment lost 3 bases and the V segment lost 2 bases, leaving 4 bases of the junction unmatched.

The rearrangement joins TRBV28 to TRBJ2-7; D uncertain. The ends were cut back, 6 bases at V and 12 bases at J, with 18 bases in the middle. The CDR3 runs to 12 residues. CDR1 and CDR2 from the germline V gene are MDHEN and SYDVKM. CDR3 sequence reads: CASSSLESAPYF. Written as DNA, the CDR3 is TGTGCCAGCAGCTCCCTAGAAAGCGCCCCGTACTTC.

This chain links TRBV3-1 (or the pseudogene TRBV3-2) with TRBJ2-7; TRBD1 matches 7 bases. This CDR3 region has 14 residues. Unmatched junction bases numbered 3, after V lost 4 bases and J lost 0 bases. Per germline, CDR1 LGHDT and CDR2 YNNKEL (reference sequence). CDR3 bases: TGTGCCAGCAGCCTCCGGGACAGCTCCTACGAGCAGTACTTC. This encodes CASSLRDSSYEQYF.

The CDR3 DNA sequence: TGCAGCGTGGGTAAGGAGGGCGGCACTGAAGCTTTCTTT. Its translation: CSVGKEGGTEAFF. The V and J genes are TRBV29-1 and TRBJ1-1, with no clear D. With 6 bases removed from V and 4 bases from J, the gap between germline ends came to 15 bases. This CDR3 is built from 13 residues. Germline V gene sequence: CDR1 SQVTM, CDR2 ANQGSEA.

The rearrangement links TRBV6-5 to TRBJ1-2; D gene unclear. CDR1 and CDR2 from the germline V gene are MNHEY and SVGAGI. There are 14 residues in the CDR3. The germline V and J ends were trimmed by 2 bases and 1 base, with 8 bases remaining between them. The CDR3 DNA sequence: TGTGCCAGCAGTTACAGCCGGGTTAACTATGGCTACACCTTC. Protein: CASSYSRVNYGYTF.

The chain combines TRBV7-3 with TRBJ2-1; 9 positions agree with TRBD2. The trim removed 2 bases at V and 5 bases at J, leaving 10 bases unmatched. The CDR3 runs to 17 residues. Germline V gene lookup returns CDR1 SGHTA and CDR2 FQGTGA. CDR3 coding DNA: TGTGCCAGCAGCTTACAGGCGGGAGGGAGGTGGAACAATGAGCAGTTCTTC. Its translation: CASSLQAGGRWNNEQFF.

The rearrangement uses TRBV28 and TRBJ1-2, with 8 bases matching TRBD1. Germline lookup yields CDR1 MDHEN and CDR2 SYDVKM. The CDR3 has 16 amino acids. J gave up 8 bases and V 2 bases, and 13 bases lay outside the gene matches. This CDR3 is CASSLGGTGGFQGYTF. CDR3 DNA sequence: TGTGCCAGCAGTTTAGGTGGGACAGGCGGCTTTCAGGGCTACACCTTC.

This clone appeared a single time. The V gene is TRBV19, the J gene TRBJ1-5, with a weak D call TRBD1 (5 bases). The CDR3 length is 13 residues. V gave up 3 bases and J gave up 6 bases, with 9 bases separating them. Looked up from germline, CDR1 is LNHDA and CDR2 is SQIVND (reference sequence). In DNA, the CDR3 is TGTGCCAGTAGTATGGGGGGGGTTCAGCCCCAGCATTTT. Translating it yields CASSMGGVQPQHF.

As to this clone: Other nucleotide sequences from this sample produce the same CDR3. The CDR3 is CASRDRGYEQYF. The CDR3 bases are TGTGCCAGCAGGGACAGGGGCTACGAGCAGTACTTC. V gene TRBV28 combines with J gene TRBJ2-7, with TRBD1 matching 9 bases. Germline assignment: CDR1 MDHEN and CDR2 SYDVKM. V dropped 6 bases and J dropped 3; count of bases not matched to a gene: 0. The length of the CDR3 is 12 residues.

The rearrangement uses TRBV7-6 and TRBJ2-3, with D possibly matching TRBD1 (7 bases). There are 16 residues in the CDR3. Germline V gene lookup returns CDR1 SGHVS and CDR2 FNYEAQ. V lost 1 base and J 2 bases, leaving 13 bases between the germline ends. The CDR3 coding sequence is TGTGCCAGCAGCTTAGGGGGCAGGGGGGCCACAGATACGCAGTATTTT. Translated, it gives CASSLGGRGATDTQYF.

J is TRBJ1-2 and V is TRBV30; 7 bases align to TRBD1. This CDR3 region has 14 residues. Germline CDR1 and CDR2: GTSNPN and SVGIG (reference sequence). V lost 6 bases and J lost 1; bases outside the gene matches: 8. The CDR3 DNA is TGTGCCTGCCCGGGACAGAGCTTTAACTATGGCTACACCTTC. This gives the protein CACPGQSFNYGYTF.

The V gene is TRBV7-2, the J gene TRBJ1-1, with a possible D match to TRBD1 (6 bases). The CDR3 contains 13 residues. The V gene's germline CDR1 is SGHTA and CDR2 FQGNSA. Trimming took 3 bases from V and 2 from J, leaving 7 bases between them. CDR3 protein: CASSLTGNTEAFF. As DNA, the CDR3 is TGTGCCAGCAGCTTGACAGGTAACACTGAAGCTTTCTTT.

This chain links TRBV5-1 with TRBJ2-7, with 9 bases fitting TRBD2. Germline assignment: CDR1 SGHRS and CDR2 YFSETQ. V lost 0 bases, J lost 4 bases, and 5 bases stayed unmatched. This CDR3 contains 15 residues. CDR3 nucleotides: TGCGCCAGCAGCTTGGAAGCGGGGGGTCATTACGAGCAGTACTTC. Protein: CASSLEAGGHYEQYF.

The CDR3 reads CASTQAPHYEQYF. As DNA, the CDR3 is TGTGCCAGCACCCAGGCGCCCCACTACGAGCAGTACTTC. The chain couples TRBV27 to TRBJ2-7; D remains unclear. The CDR3 is 13 residues long. Germline V gives CDR1 MNHEY, CDR2 SMNVEV (reference sequence). The V and J ends lost 7 bases and 3 bases respectively, with 13 bases between them.

The chain combines TRBV5-1 with TRBJ1-4; 9 positions match TRBD1. Germline V gene sequence: CDR1 SGHRS, CDR2 YFSETQ. The V and J ends lost 4 bases and 8 bases, in that order; junction bases with no gene match: 9. CDR3 length: 15 amino acids. CDR3 in amino acids: CASSRATGGAEKLFF. CDR3 bases: TGCGCCAGCAGCCGAGCCACAGGGGGCGCCGAAAAACTGTTTTTT. Based on the CDR3 plus reference TRBV5-1 and TRBJ1-4, the full variable domain is KAGVTQTPRYLIKTRGQQVTLSCSPISGHRSVSWYQQTPGQGLQFLFEYFSETQRNKGNFPGRFSGRQFSNSRSEMNVSTLELGDSALYLCASSRATGGAEKLFFGSGTQLSVL.